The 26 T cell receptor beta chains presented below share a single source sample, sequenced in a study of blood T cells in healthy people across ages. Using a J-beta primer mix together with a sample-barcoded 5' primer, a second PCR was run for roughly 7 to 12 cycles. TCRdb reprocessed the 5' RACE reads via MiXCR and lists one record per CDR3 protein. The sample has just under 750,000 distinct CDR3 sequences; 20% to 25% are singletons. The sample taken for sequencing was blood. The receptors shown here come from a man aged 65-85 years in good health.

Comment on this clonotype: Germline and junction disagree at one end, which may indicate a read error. This CDR3 reads CASSLAGQRNNGKLFF. The CDR3 bases are TGCGCCAGCAGCTTGGCCGGGCAGAGAAATAATGGAAAACTGTTTTTT. The chain joins TRBV5-1 to TRBJ1-4; D is undetermined. Germline loops: CDR1 SGHRS, CDR2 YFSETQ. The CDR3 is 16 residues long. Variable domain in full (rest from reference TRBV5-1 and TRBJ1-4): KAGVTQTPRYLIKTRGQQVTLSCSPISGHRSVSWYQQTPGQGLQFLFEYFSETQRNKGNFPGRFSGRQFSNSRSEMNVSTLELGDSALYLCASSLAGQRNNGKLFFGSGTQLSVL.

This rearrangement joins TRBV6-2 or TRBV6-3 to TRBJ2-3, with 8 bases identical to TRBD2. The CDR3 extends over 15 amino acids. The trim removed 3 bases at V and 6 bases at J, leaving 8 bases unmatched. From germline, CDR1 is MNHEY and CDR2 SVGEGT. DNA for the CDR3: TGTGCCAGCAGTTATTGGCGGGGGGCCACCGATACGCAGTATTTT. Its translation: CASSYWRGATDTQYF.

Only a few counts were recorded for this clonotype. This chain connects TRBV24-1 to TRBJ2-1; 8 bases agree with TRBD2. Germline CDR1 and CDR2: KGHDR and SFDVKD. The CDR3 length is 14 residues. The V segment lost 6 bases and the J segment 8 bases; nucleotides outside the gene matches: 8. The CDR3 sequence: CATSNAGGSDEQFF. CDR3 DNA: TGTGCCACCAGTAACGCGGGAGGAAGCGATGAGCAGTTCTTC.

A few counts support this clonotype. The CDR3, as DNA: TGTGCCAGCAGTGTCGGTGGCAGGGGGCGGGCTAACTATGGCTACACCTTC. Amino acids: CASSVGGRGRANYGYTF. The V call is TRBV12-3 or TRBV12-4, the J call TRBJ1-2; 8 bases are shared with TRBD1. There are 17 residues in the CDR3. V was pared by 5 bases and J by 0 bases, with 11 bases of the junction left unmatched.

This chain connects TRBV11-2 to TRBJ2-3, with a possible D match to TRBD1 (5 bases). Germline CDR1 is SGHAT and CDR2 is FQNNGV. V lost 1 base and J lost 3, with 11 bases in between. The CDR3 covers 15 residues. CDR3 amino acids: CASSLVGVGTDTQYF. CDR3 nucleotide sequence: TGTGCCAGCAGCTTAGTAGGGGTTGGAACAGATACGCAGTATTTT.

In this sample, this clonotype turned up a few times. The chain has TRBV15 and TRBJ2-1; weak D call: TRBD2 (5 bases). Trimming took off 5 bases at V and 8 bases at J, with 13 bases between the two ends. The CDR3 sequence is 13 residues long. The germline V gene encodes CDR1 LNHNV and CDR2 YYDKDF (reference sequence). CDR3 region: CATSSGLIHEQFF. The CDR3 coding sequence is TGTGCCACCAGCTCCGGACTCATCCATGAGCAGTTCTTC. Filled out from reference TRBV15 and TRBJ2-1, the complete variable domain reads DAMVIQNPRYQVTQFGKPVTLSCSQTLNHNVMYWYQQKSSQAPKLLFHYYDKDFNNEADTPDNFQSRRPNTSFCFLDIRSPGLGDTAMYLCATSSGLIHEQFFGPGTRLTVL.

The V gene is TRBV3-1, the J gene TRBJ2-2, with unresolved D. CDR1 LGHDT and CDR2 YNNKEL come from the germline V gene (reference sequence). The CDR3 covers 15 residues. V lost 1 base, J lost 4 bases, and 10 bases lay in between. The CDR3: CASSQGAVITGELFF. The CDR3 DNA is TGTGCCAGCAGCCAAGGGGCAGTTATCACCGGGGAGCTGTTTTTT.

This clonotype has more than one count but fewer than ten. CDR3 loop: CATSDPAQPNYGYTF. In DNA, the CDR3 is TGTGCCACCAGTGACCCGGCCCAACCCAACTATGGCTACACCTTC. This sequence joins TRBV24-1 and TRBJ1-2; D remains ambiguous. CDR3 size: 15 residues. The V gene lost 4 bases and the J gene lost 2 bases, with 13 bases spanning the gap. The germline V gene encodes CDR1 KGHDR and CDR2 SFDVKD.

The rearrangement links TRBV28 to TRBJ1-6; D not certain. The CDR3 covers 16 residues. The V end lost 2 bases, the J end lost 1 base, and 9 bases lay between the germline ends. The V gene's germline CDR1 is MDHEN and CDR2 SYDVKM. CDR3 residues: CASSLRSESYNSPLHF. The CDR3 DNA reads TGTGCCAGCAGTTTAAGGTCGGAGTCCTATAATTCACCCCTCCACTTT.

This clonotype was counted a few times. The CDR3 here is CASSHATNEKLFF. CDR3 DNA: TGTGCCAGCAGTCATGCAACTAATGAAAAACTGTTTTTT. The chain employs TRBV6-4 and TRBJ1-4; D not resolved. CDR3 size: 13 residues. V was cut by 5 bases and J by 0 bases, with 4 bases left in between. CDR1 and CDR2 (germline): MRHNA, SNTAGT.

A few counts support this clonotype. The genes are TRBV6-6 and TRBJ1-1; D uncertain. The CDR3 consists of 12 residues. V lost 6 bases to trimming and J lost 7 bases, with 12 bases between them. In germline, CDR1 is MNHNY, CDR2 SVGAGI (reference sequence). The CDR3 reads CASRRLDGEAFF. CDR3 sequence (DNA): TGTGCCAGCAGACGATTAGACGGTGAAGCTTTCTTT.

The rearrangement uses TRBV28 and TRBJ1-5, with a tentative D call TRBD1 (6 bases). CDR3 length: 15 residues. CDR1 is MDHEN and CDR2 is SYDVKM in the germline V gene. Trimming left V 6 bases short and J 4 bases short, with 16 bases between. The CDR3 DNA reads TGTGCCAGCAGCCACCCACGGAGGGGGAATCAGCCCCAGCATTTT. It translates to CASSHPRRGNQPQHF.

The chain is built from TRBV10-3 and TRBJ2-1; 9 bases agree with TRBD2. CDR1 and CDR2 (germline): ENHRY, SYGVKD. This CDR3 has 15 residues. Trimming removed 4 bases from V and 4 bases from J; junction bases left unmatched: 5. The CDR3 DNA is TGTGCCATCAGTGCGGCGGGGGGGCCTTACAATGAGCAGTTCTTC. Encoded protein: CAISAAGGPYNEQFF.

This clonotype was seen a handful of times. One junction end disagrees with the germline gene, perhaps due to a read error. In DNA, the CDR3 is TGCAGTGCTAGAGATACCAACTACGGCTACACCTTC. Translating it yields CSARDTNYGYTF. This sequence joins TRBV20-1 and TRBJ1-2; the D is unclear. The CDR3 is 12 residues long. Germline loops: CDR1 DFQATT, CDR2 SNEGSKA (reference sequence).

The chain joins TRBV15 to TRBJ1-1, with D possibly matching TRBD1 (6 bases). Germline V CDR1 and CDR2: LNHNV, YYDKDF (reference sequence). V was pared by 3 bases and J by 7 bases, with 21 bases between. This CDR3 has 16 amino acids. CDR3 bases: TGTGCCACCAGCAGGGAGTTAGGGGGGCTAGCTGGTGAAGCTTTCTTT. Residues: CATSRELGGLAGEAFF.

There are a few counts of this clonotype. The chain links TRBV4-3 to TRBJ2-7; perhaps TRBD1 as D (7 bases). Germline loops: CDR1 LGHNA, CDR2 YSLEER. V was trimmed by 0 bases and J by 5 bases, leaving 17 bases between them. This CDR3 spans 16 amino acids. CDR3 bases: TGCGCCAGCAGCCAAGATGCGGGACAGTTTAACGACGAGCAGTACGTC. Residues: CASSQDAGQFNDEQYV.

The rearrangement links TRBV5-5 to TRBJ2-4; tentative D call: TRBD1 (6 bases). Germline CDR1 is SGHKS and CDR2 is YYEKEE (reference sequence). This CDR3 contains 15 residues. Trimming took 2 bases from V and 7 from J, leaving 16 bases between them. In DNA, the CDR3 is TGTGCCAGCAGCTTTCAAGTGGGGGCTTGGAACATTCAGTACTTC. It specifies CASSFQVGAWNIQYF.

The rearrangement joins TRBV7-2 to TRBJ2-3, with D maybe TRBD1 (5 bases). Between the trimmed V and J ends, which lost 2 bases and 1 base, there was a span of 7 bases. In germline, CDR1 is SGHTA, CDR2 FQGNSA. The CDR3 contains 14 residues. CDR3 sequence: CASSLQQGTDTQYF. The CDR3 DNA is TGTGCCAGCAGCTTACAACAGGGCACAGATACGCAGTATTTT.

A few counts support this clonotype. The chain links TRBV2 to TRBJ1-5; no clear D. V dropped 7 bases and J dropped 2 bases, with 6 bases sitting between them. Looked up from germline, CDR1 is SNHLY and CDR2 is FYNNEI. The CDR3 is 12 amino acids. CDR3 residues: CASTEGNQPQHF. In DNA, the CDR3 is TGTGCCAGCACCGAAGGCAATCAGCCCCAGCATTTT.

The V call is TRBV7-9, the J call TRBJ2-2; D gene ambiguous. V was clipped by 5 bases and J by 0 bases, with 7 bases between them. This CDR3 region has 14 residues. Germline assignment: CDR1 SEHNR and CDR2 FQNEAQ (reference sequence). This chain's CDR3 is CASSSPPNTGELFF. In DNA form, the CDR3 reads TGTGCCAGCAGCAGTCCCCCGAACACCGGGGAGCTGTTTTTT.

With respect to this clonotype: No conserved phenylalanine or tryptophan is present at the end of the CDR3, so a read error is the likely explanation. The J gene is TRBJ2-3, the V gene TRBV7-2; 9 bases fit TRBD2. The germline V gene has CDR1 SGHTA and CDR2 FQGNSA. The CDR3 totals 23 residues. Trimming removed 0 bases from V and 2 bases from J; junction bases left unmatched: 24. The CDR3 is CASSLAWTLAGAAPEKHTDTQYY. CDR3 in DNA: TGTGCCAGCAGCTTAGCTTGGACCTTAGCGGGAGCTGCACCAGAAAAGCACACAGATACGCAGTATTAT.

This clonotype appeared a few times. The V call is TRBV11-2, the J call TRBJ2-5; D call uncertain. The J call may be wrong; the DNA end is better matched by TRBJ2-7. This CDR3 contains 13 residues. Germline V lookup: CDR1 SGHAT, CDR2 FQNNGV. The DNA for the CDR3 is TGTGCCAGCAGCTTCGCATCGGCGCACGAGCAGTACGTC. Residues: CASSFASAHEQYV.

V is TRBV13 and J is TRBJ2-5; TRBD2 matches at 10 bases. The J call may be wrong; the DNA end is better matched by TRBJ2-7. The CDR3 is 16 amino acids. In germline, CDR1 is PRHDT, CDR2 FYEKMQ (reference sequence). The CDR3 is CASSSVAGGSSYEQYF. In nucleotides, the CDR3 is TGTGCCAGCAGCTCTGTAGCGGGAGGCTCCTCCTACGAGCAGTACTTC.

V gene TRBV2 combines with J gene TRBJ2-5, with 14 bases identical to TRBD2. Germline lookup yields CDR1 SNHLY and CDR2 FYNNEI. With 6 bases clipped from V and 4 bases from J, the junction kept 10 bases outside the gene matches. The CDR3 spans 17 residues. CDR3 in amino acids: CASSAGTSGRLAETQYF. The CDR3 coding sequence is TGTGCCAGCAGCGCCGGGACTAGCGGGAGACTTGCAGAGACCCAGTACTTC. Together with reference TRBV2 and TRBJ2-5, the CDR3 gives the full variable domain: EPEVTQTPSHQVTQMGQEVILRCVPISNHLYFYWYRQILGQKVEFLVSFYNNEISEKSEIFDDQFSVERPDGSNFTLKIRSTKLEDSAMYFCASSAGTSGRLAETQYFGPGTRLLVL.

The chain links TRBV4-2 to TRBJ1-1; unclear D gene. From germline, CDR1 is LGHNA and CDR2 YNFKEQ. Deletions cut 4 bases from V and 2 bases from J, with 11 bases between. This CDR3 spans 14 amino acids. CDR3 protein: CASSPVAPNTEAFF. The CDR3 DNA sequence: TGTGCCAGCAGCCCCGTCGCCCCAAACACTGAAGCTTTCTTT.

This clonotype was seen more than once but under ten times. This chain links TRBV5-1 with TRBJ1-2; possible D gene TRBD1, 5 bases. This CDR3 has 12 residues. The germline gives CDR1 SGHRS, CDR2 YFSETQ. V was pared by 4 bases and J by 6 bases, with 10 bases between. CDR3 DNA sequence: TGCGCCAGCAGCGCCCACAGGAATGGCTACACCTTC. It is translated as CASSAHRNGYTF.